These 27 T cell receptor beta chains came from one sample sequenced in a study of shared clonotypes between healthy human individuals. Profiled with immunoSEQ multiplex PCR; TCRdb holds only in-frame clones, not every one. This sample has over a million clones, with 70% to 80% found just once. Sequenced sample: memory CD4+ T cells from PBMCs. The subset denotes: CD45RA-negative fraction. These receptors originate from a man between 18 and 35 years old in good health. Some clones in this sample may be carry-over from other donors' samples.

This clone occurred once. This sequence joins TRBV9 and TRBJ2-3; D uncertain. The CDR3 consists of 15 residues. CDR1 SGDLS and CDR2 YYNGEE come from the germline V gene. Trimming cost V 1 base and J 0 bases, with 9 bases left between them. The CDR3 loop reads CASSVSATSTDTQYF. In nucleotides, the CDR3 is TGTGCCAGCAGCGTATCGGCTACTAGCACAGATACGCAGTATTTT.

This chain links TRBV28 with TRBJ1-6; a possible D gene is TRBD1 (5 bases). In germline, CDR1 is MDHEN, CDR2 SYDVKM. The V end lost 2 bases, the J end lost 5 bases, and 13 bases lay between the germline ends. This CDR3 comprises 16 residues. This CDR3 is CASSLRGQGHNSPLHF. CDR3 in DNA: TGTGCCAGCAGTTTAAGGGGTCAGGGTCATAATTCACCCCTCCACTTT.

V gene TRBV6-5 combines with J gene TRBJ1-5; D call uncertain. The CDR3 consists of 13 residues. The germline gives CDR1 MNHEY, CDR2 SVGAGI. The ends were cut back, 5 bases at V and 4 bases at J, with 9 bases in the middle. The CDR3 nucleotides are TGTGCCAGCAGTCTTAAACCTAATCAGCCCCAGCATTTT. It yields the protein CASSLKPNQPQHF.

The rearrangement uses TRBV28 and TRBJ2-3, with a weak D call TRBD1 (6 bases). This CDR3 comprises 14 residues. The V end lost 8 bases, the J end lost 8 bases, and 20 bases lay between the germline ends. The germline V gene has CDR1 MDHEN and CDR2 SYDVKM. This CDR3 is CASGPDRFTGTQYF. In DNA, the CDR3 is TGTGCCAGCGGTCCCGACAGGTTCACGGGTACGCAGTATTTT.

V is TRBV5-1 and J is TRBJ2-3; 7 bases agree with TRBD2. The CDR3 extends over 16 amino acids. Germline trimming cut 3 bases from V and 6 bases from J; bases unmatched to any gene: 13. CDR1 and CDR2 (germline): SGHRS, YFSETQ. In DNA, the CDR3 is TGCGCCAGCAGCTGGATGACTAGCTCCTTAGACGATACGCAGTATTTT. Translation: CASSWMTSSLDDTQYF.

This rearrangement joins TRBV7-9 to TRBJ2-2, with TRBD1 identical over 7 bases. The germline CDR1 and CDR2 sequences are SEHNR and FQNEAQ (reference sequence). The ends lost 5 bases at V and 4 bases at J; junction bases unmatched: 7. The CDR3 totals 15 residues. The CDR3 DNA reads TGTGCCAGCAGCCGAGACAGGGTCGTCACCGGGGAGCTGTTTTTT. Its protein product is CASSRDRVVTGELFF.

The chain links TRBV19 to TRBJ2-2, with D perhaps TRBD1 or TRBD2 (5 bases each). The CDR3 has 16 residues. Between the trimmed V and J ends, which lost 4 bases and 4 bases, there was a span of 16 bases. Germline loops: CDR1 LNHDA, CDR2 SQIVND (reference sequence). CDR3: CASSTSGTRGTGELFF. In nucleotides, the CDR3 is TGTGCCAGTAGTACCTCCGGGACGAGGGGCACCGGGGAGCTGTTTTTT.

The genes are TRBV20-1 and TRBJ1-3; 8 positions agree with TRBD1. This CDR3 has 11 amino acids. The ends lost 6 bases at V and 13 bases at J; junction bases unmatched: 8. CDR1 and CDR2 from the germline V gene are DFQATT and SNEGSKA (reference sequence). The CDR3, as DNA: TGCAGTGCCCTCAGGGGACAGGAGATATATTTT. Its translation is CSALRGQEIYF.

This clone was found once. This chain links TRBV4-3 with TRBJ1-6; D call uncertain. Germline CDR1 LGHNA, CDR2 YSLEER. This CDR3 spans 12 amino acids. V lost 3 bases and J lost 9, with 6 bases in between. CDR3 sequence reads: CASSHEGSPLHF. The DNA for the CDR3 is TGCGCCAGCAGCCATGAGGGTTCACCCCTCCACTTT.

The chain is built from TRBV15 and TRBJ2-5; possible D gene TRBD1, 5 bases. Germline CDR1 and CDR2: LNHNV and YYDKDF (reference sequence). The V end lost 0 bases, the J end lost 4 bases, and 6 bases lay between the germline ends. The CDR3 loop spans 13 amino acids. CDR3: CATSRDQGETQYF. The CDR3 DNA follows: TGTGCCACCAGCAGAGATCAGGGAGAGACCCAGTACTTC.

This clone was detected only once. V usage is TRBV10-1 and J usage is TRBJ1-1; no definite D call. The CDR3 is 13 amino acids. The V end lost 2 bases, the J end lost 4 bases, and 8 bases lay between the germline ends. CDR1 is WNHNN and CDR2 is SYGVQD in the germline V gene (reference sequence). This chain's CDR3 is CASSEIGSTEAFF. CDR3 DNA sequence: TGCGCCAGCAGTGAGATTGGGAGCACTGAAGCTTTCTTT.

This chain uses TRBV1 with TRBJ1-1. TRBV1 is a recognized pseudogene. The CDR3 totals 13 residues. DNA for the CDR3: TGCACCAGCACCCGAAGGAAGAACACTGAAGCTTTCTTT. It codes for CTSTRRKNTEAFF.

This clone was seen only a few times. The genes are TRBV9 and TRBJ2-7, with D possibly TRBD2 on 6 matching bases. There are 13 residues in the CDR3. V shed 4 bases and J shed 6 bases, with 14 bases lying between them. CDR1 and CDR2 (germline): SGDLS, YYNGEE. As DNA, the CDR3 is TGTGCCAGCAGCCCCCGCCAGGGAGGCGAGCAGTACTTC. This translates into CASSPRQGGEQYF.

This clone has just a few counts. The chain recombines TRBV10-3 with TRBJ2-1; TRBD2 aligns across 7 bases. The CDR3 is 15 amino acids. CDR1 is ENHRY and CDR2 is SYGVKD in the germline V gene. With V trimmed by 7 bases and J by 8 bases, 14 bases remained unmatched. CDR3 DNA sequence: TGTGCCATCACCCCTGGGGGGGAGGGCTTCGATGAGCAGTTCTTC. This sequence encodes CAITPGGEGFDEQFF.

The chain has TRBV7-2 and TRBJ2-5; unclear D gene. This CDR3 has 14 amino acids. V lost 5 bases, J lost 5 bases, and 15 bases lay in between. Germline loops: CDR1 SGHTA, CDR2 FQGNSA. CDR3 amino acids: CASSARTAGETQYF. CDR3 nucleotides: TGTGCCAGCAGCGCACGGACGGCTGGGGAGACCCAGTACTTC. The whole variable domain, remainder taken from reference TRBV7-2 and TRBJ2-5, is GAGVSQSPSNKVTEKGKDVELRCDPISGHTALYWYRQSLGQGLEFLIYFQGNSAPDKSGLPSDRFSAERTGGSVSTLTIQRTQQEDSAVYLCASSARTAGETQYFGPGTRLLVL.

The V call is TRBV4-1, the J call TRBJ2-3; 7 nucleotides match TRBD2. Germline CDR1 MGHRA, CDR2 YSYEKL. The CDR3 has 11 amino acids. Unmatched junction bases numbered 1, after V lost 8 bases and J lost 5 bases. CDR3 nucleotides: TGCGCCAGCGGGAGGGGAGATACGCAGTATTTT. This sequence encodes CASGRGDTQYF.

This clone has more than one count but fewer than ten. The J gene is TRBJ2-3, the V gene TRBV7-3; 14 bases match TRBD2. Looked up from germline, CDR1 is SGHTA and CDR2 is FQGTGA. This CDR3 has 18 residues. After removal of 0 bases from V and 2 bases from J, the junction contained 4 bases not matched to a gene. CDR3 sequence: CASSLTGTSGSPTDTQYF. In nucleotides, the CDR3 is TGTGCCAGCAGCTTAACCGGGACTAGCGGGAGTCCCACAGATACGCAGTATTTT.

The chain employs TRBV5-1 and TRBJ2-2; 10 bases map to TRBD2. The CDR3 extends over 17 amino acids. The ends lost 1 base at V and 4 bases at J; junction bases unmatched: 7. Germline V gives CDR1 SGHRS, CDR2 YFSETQ. The CDR3 DNA reads TGCGCCAGCAGCTTGATAACTAGCGGGATCGCCACCGGGGAGCTGTTTTTT. It specifies CASSLITSGIATGELFF.

V and J are TRBV7-2 and TRBJ2-2; D not certain. The V end lost 1 base, the J end lost 0 bases, and 9 bases lay between the germline ends. The CDR3 totals 16 residues. Looked up from germline, CDR1 is SGHTA and CDR2 is FQGNSA. CDR3 loop: CASSLGYRPNTGELFF. The DNA for the CDR3 is TGTGCCAGCAGCTTAGGTTACAGACCGAACACCGGGGAGCTGTTTTTT.

This chain joins TRBV2 and TRBJ1-2; possibly TRBD1 for D (6 bases). The CDR3 is made up of 15 amino acids. Germline assignment: CDR1 SNHLY and CDR2 FYNNEI. Trimming took off 6 bases at V and 4 bases at J, with 18 bases between the two ends. CDR3 in DNA: TGTGCCAGCAGCTCACCTATCAGGGGCCTCTATGGCTACACCTTC. Residues: CASSSPIRGLYGYTF.

V usage is TRBV2 and J usage is TRBJ2-5, with no clear D. Germline loops: CDR1 SNHLY, CDR2 FYNNEI. This CDR3 is built from 11 residues. V gave up 3 bases and J gave up 5 bases, with 4 bases separating them. CDR3 in DNA: TGTGCCAGCAGTGATTTGGAGACCCAGTACTTC. Its protein is CASSDLETQYF.

This clone appeared many times. The J gene is TRBJ2-7, the V gene TRBV27; D possibly corresponds to TRBD2 (5 bases). This CDR3 is 13 amino acids long. Trimming left V 5 bases short and J 3 bases short, with 11 bases between. CDR1 MNHEY and CDR2 SMNVEV come from the germline V gene (reference sequence). CDR3 in amino acids: CASSATIYYEQYF. The CDR3, as DNA: TGTGCCAGCAGTGCGACTATATACTACGAGCAGTACTTC.

J is TRBJ2-3 and V is TRBV4-2, with D hard to call. Germline V gives CDR1 LGHNA, CDR2 YNFKEQ. V lost 1 base and J 2 bases, leaving 10 bases between the germline ends. CDR3 length: 15 residues. CDR3: CASSQGVRITDTQYF. CDR3 nucleotide sequence: TGTGCCAGCAGCCAAGGGGTCCGGATCACAGATACGCAGTATTTT.

The J gene is TRBJ2-7, the V gene TRBV28; 8 bases match TRBD1. Germline values: CDR1 MDHEN, CDR2 SYDVKM. The CDR3 consists of 14 residues. V dropped 3 bases and J dropped 4; count of bases not matched to a gene: 5. CDR3 sequence: CASSFPGGMYEQYF. The CDR3 bases are TGTGCCAGCAGTTTCCCAGGGGGCATGTACGAGCAGTACTTC.

This clone has more than one count but fewer than ten. A read error may produce the germline difference seen at one junction end. The rearrangement joins TRBV30 to TRBJ1-1, with TRBD1 as a possible D gene (5 bases). Per the germline V gene, CDR1 is GTSNPN and CDR2 is SVGIG (reference sequence). The CDR3 sequence is 12 residues long. The CDR3 region has the DNA TGTGCATGGAGGCGGGGGTCCACTGAAGCTTTCTTT. Protein: CAWRRGSTEAFF. The full variable domain, rest sourced from reference TRBV30 and TRBJ1-1, is SQTIHQWPATLVQPVGSPLSLECTVEGTSNPNLYWYRQAAGRGLQLLFYSVGIGQISSEVPQNLSASRPQDRQFILSSKKLLLSDSGFYLCAWRRGSTEAFFGQGTRLTVV.

CDR3 loop: CASSSSGQGGREAFF. The CDR3 nucleotides are TGTGCCAGCAGTTCATCTGGACAGGGGGGGCGTGAAGCTTTCTTT. The gene calls are TRBV28 and TRBJ1-1; TRBD1 matches at 10 bases. The V gene's germline CDR1 is MDHEN and CDR2 SYDVKM. The CDR3 runs to 15 residues. Losses at the gene ends were 4 bases for V and 7 bases for J; bases not matched to a gene: 9.

V is TRBV5-1 and J is TRBJ2-3; D unresolved. This CDR3 comprises 17 residues. Trimming left V 0 bases short and J 2 bases short, with 16 bases between. Germline lookup yields CDR1 SGHRS and CDR2 YFSETQ. For the CDR3, the DNA is TGCGCCAGCAGCTTGGGGCGTGGTAACAGATTCACAGATACGCAGTATTTT. It codes for CASSLGRGNRFTDTQYF.